Listed below are T cell receptor beta chains from one sample, sequenced in a study of OX40 agonist ivuxolimab in advanced cancers. Using immunoSEQ multiplex PCR, the repertoire was profiled, and TCRdb retains in-frame clones only, with some absent. The sample shows roughly 100,000 clones, around 85% of them seen only once. The starting material was CD4+ or CD8+ T cells sorted from blood, obtained in a trial of the OX40 agonist ivuxolimab. The source is an adult with an advanced solid tumor such as melanoma, head and neck, liver or kidney cancer. CDR3s include the opening cysteine and the closing phenylalanine or tryptophan. Fields, in order: clone size, V gene, D gene, J gene, CDR3 DNA, CDR3 protein. A D gene is named only where the DNA matches it firmly. Some rows mark clone size as missing; the rest say once, few, many or name a class of expanded clone.

few,TRBV15,.,TRBJ1-5,TGTGCCACCAGCGCCAAAAGACAGGCTTCCCAGCATTTT,CATSAKRQASQHF
.,TRBV2,.,TRBJ1-1,TGTGCCAGCAGTAACAGACCTGAAGCTTTCTTT,CASSNRPEAFF
.,TRBV28,TRBD2,TRBJ2-3,TGTGCCAGCAGTTCTTGGCGGGAGAGATGGCAGTATTTT,CASSSWRERWQYF
.,TRBV10-3,TRBD1,TRBJ2-1,TGTGCCATCAGTGGCCGGGACAGGGACCAGAATGAGCAGTTCTTC,CAISGRDRDQNEQFF
.,TRBV28,.,TRBJ1-2,TGTGCCAGCAGTCCCCAAAGAGACTCGAGCTACACCTTC,CASSPQRDSSYTF
.,TRBV7-9,.,TRBJ2-7,TGTGCCAGCAGCCCTCCAACCGGGGCCTACGAGCAGTACTTC,CASSPPTGAYEQYF
.,TRBV7-2,.,TRBJ2-7,TGTGCCAGCAGCGCGGATGGAACCCTATCCTACGAGCAGTACTTC,CASSADGTLSYEQYF
.,TRBV5-6,TRBD1,TRBJ2-7,TGTGCCAGCAGCCTTCGGGGGACAGGAAGGAACGAGCAGTACTTC,CASSLRGTGRNEQYF
once,TRBV7-9,.,TRBJ2-6,TGTGCCAGCTTTAGGGCAGGGACTGGGGCCAACGTCCTGACTTTC,CASFRAGTGANVLTF
.,TRBV11-2,.,TRBJ2-2,TGTGCCAGCAGCTTAGTGCCCGGGGAGCTGTTTTTT,CASSLVPGELFF
.,TRBV27,TRBD1,TRBJ2-7,TGTGCCAGCAGTTTAGGGACAGGAGCCTACGAGCAGTACTTC,CASSLGTGAYEQYF
.,TRBV7-9,.,TRBJ2-1,TGTGCCAGCAGCGCCGCGAGACGAGGGAGAGGTTTTGAGCAGTTCTTC,CASSAARRGRGFEQFF
.,TRBV4-3,TRBD1,TRBJ1-6,TGCGCCAGCAGCCAAGAGGATGTTCGACAGGGATATAATTCACCCCTCCACTTT,CASSQEDVRQGYNSPLHF
.,TRBV4-3,TRBD1,TRBJ2-1,TGCGCCAGCAGCCAGTCCAACAGGGGTTTCAACAATGAGCAGTTCTTC,CASSQSNRGFNNEQFF
.,TRBV27,.,TRBJ2-7,TGTGCCAGCAGTCACATCCCAGGGGACGAGCAGTACTTC,CASSHIPGDEQYF
.,TRBV11-2,.,TRBJ2-5,TGTGCCAGCAGTTTAACACGTCTTTCACAAGAGACCCAGTACTTC,CASSLTRLSQETQYF
.,TRBV7-3,.,TRBJ1-1,TGTGCCAGCAGCTTAGGTGGGGACACTGAAGCTTTCTTT,CASSLGGDTEAFF
.,TRBV9,.,TRBJ1-5,TGTGCCAGCAGCGCTACAGGGTTCTATCAGCCCCAGCATTTT,CASSATGFYQPQHF
.,TRBV2,.,TRBJ2-1,TGTGCCAGCAGCATCACTAGCAGTGAGCAGTTCTTC,CASSITSSEQFF
.,TRBV7-9,.,TRBJ2-3,TGTGCCAGCAGCTCGCTGGCGGATACGCAGTATTTT,CASSSLADTQYF
.,TRBV19,.,TRBJ2-3,TGTGCCAGCTCACGAGGTTGGGGTAGCACAGATACGCAGTATTTT,CASSRGWGSTDTQYF
.,TRBV7-9,.,TRBJ2-3,TGTGCCAGCAGCCCCTCGGGCACAGATACGCAGTATTTT,CASSPSGTDTQYF
once,TRBV11-3,.,TRBJ2-5,TGTGCCAGCAGCCTACAGGGTACGGAGACCCAGTACTTC,CASSLQGTETQYF
.,TRBV7-9,TRBD1,TRBJ1-1,TGTGCCAGCAGCTTAGTCGGAGGACAGGGAAACACTGAAGCTTTCTTT,CASSLVGGQGNTEAFF
.,TRBV9,.,TRBJ2-1,TGTGCCAGCAGCGTAGGCCCGACAGATTACAATGAGCAGTTCTTC,CASSVGPTDYNEQFF
.,TRBV9,TRBD2,TRBJ2-5,TGTGCCAGCAGCGTGCAGCCTAGCGGGAGCCCCCAAGAGACCCAGTACTTC,CASSVQPSGSPQETQYF
many,TRBV6-6,.,TRBJ2-7,TGTGCCAGCAGTGGGGACTCCGAAGGCGAGCAGTACTTC,CASSGDSEGEQYF
.,TRBV19,.,TRBJ2-1,TGTGCCAGTAGTATCTCCAGGGGCGATGAGCAGTTCTTC,CASSISRGDEQFF
.,TRBV7-9,.,TRBJ2-7,TGTGCCAGCAGCTTTTTAGTTTACGAGCAGTACTTC,CASSFLVYEQYF
.,TRBV9,.,TRBJ1-1,TGTGCCAGCAGCGCGGGAAACAGGCACACTGAAGCTTTCTTT,CASSAGNRHTEAFF
.,TRBV7-3,.,TRBJ2-3,TGTGCCAGCTCGAGGGGACCGGACCTTAAGGGCGATACGCAGTATTTT,CASSRGPDLKGDTQYF
once,TRBV5-1,TRBD1,TRBJ2-7,TGCGCCAGCAGCTTCTTCCAGGGGGTCACCTACGAGCAGTACTTC,CASSFFQGVTYEQYF
.,TRBV7-2,.,TRBJ2-7,TGTGCCAGCAGCTTATTTGGACAGCAAGGCTACGAGCAGTACTTC,CASSLFGQQGYEQYF
few,TRBV19,.,TRBJ2-6,TGTGCCAGTGAGAGGCGGGCTGGGGCCAACGTCCTGACTTTC,CASERRAGANVLTF
.,TRBV23-1,TRBD1,TRBJ1-2,TGCGCCAGCAGTCAATCGGATGTAGGGGGCGGGTATGGCTACACCTTC,CASSQSDVGGGYGYTF
.,TRBV30,TRBD1,TRBJ1-4,TGTGCCTGGTCCGGGACAGCCGACGAAAAACTGTTTTTT,CAWSGTADEKLFF
.,TRBV4-3,TRBD2,TRBJ2-1,TGCGCCAGCAGCCCCGCTAGCGGGAGATACAATGAGCAGTTCTTC,CASSPASGRYNEQFF
.,TRBV7-9,TRBD2,TRBJ2-5,TGTGCCAGCAGCTTAGCGGGGGGGCAAGAGACCCAGTACTTC,CASSLAGGQETQYF
.,TRBV6-1,TRBD1,TRBJ1-2,TGTGCCAGCAGTGGAACCTTTGGGACAGAGCTTTATGGCTACACCTTC,CASSGTFGTELYGYTF
once,TRBV19,TRBD2,TRBJ2-3,TGTGCCAGTAGTATAGATCATCAGGGACTAGCGGGAGGGACAGATACGCAGTATTTT,CASSIDHQGLAGGTDTQYF
.,TRBV7-8,.,TRBJ2-7,TGTGCCAGCAGTGTTAGGTCCGGGAGCTCCTACGAGCAGTACTTC,CASSVRSGSSYEQYF
once,TRBV6-6,.,TRBJ2-5,TGTGCCAGCAGCTCTACAGGACAAGAGACCCAGTACTTC,CASSSTGQETQYF
.,TRBV9,.,TRBJ2-3,TGTGCCAGCACCCGTAGTTCAGGACCAGATACGCAGTATTTT,CASTRSSGPDTQYF
.,TRBV7-9,TRBD2,TRBJ2-7,TGTGCCAGCAGCGAGACTAGCGGGATCTACGAGCAGTACTTC,CASSETSGIYEQYF
.,TRBV7-3,.,TRBJ2-7,TGTGCCAGCAGTCCTGAGCCTGGCGACGAGCAGTACTTC,CASSPEPGDEQYF